This T cell receptor (beta chain) emerged from a study of beta chain features in type 1 diabetes. General study results and limits: Moderate but significant shortening of TCRB CDR3s was recorded in all four CD4+ subsets from Type 1 diabetes patients.

A word on this clone: The antigen remains unidentified. Different DNA sequences within this sample yield the same CDR3.

Investigators reverse transcribed all isolated RNA, so they sequenced expressed TCRB transcripts. The method was immunoSEQ multiplex PCR; TCRdb's version includes in-frame clones alone and lacks a portion of them. This repertoire shows about 250,000 clones, about 11% found once; its top ten account for around 0.017%. Purity exceeded 95% in all sorted populations. Germline CDR1 and CDR2: SGHTA and FQGNSA. V lost 1 base, J lost 4 bases, and 3 bases stayed unmatched. The CDR3 spans 14 residues. This TCR came from a young man with type 1 diabetes. The rearrangement joins TRBV7-2 to TRBJ2-5; TRBD2 aligns across 7 bases. Sequencing input: naive CD4+ T cells from blood. The CDR3 protein is CASSLGGGRETQYF. The CDR3 DNA follows: TGTGCCAGCAGCTTAGGGGGGGGGAGAGAGACCCAGTACTTC. Drawing the rest from reference TRBV7-2 and TRBJ2-5, the complete variable domain is GAGVSQSPSNKVTEKGKDVELRCDPISGHTALYWYRQSLGQGLEFLIYFQGNSAPDKSGLPSDRFSAERTGGSVSTLTIQRTQQEDSAVYLCASSLGGGRETQYFGPGTRLLVL.